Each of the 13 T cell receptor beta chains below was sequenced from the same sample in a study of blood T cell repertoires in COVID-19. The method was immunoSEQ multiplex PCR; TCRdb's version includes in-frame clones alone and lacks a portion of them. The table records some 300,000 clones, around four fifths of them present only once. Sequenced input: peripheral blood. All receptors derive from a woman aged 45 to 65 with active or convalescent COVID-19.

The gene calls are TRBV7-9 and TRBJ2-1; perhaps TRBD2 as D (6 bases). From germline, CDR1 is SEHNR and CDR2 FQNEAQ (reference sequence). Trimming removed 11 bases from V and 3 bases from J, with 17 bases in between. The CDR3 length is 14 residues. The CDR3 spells CAASSGFFYNEQFF. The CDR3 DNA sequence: TGTGCCGCCTCAAGCGGGTTCTTCTACAATGAGCAGTTCTTC.

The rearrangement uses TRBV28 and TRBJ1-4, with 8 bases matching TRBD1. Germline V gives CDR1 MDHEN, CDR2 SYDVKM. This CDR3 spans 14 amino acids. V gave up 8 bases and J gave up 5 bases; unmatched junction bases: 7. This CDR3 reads CASSDRVQNEKLFF. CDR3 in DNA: TGTGCCAGCTCGGACAGGGTTCAAAATGAAAAACTGTTTTTT.

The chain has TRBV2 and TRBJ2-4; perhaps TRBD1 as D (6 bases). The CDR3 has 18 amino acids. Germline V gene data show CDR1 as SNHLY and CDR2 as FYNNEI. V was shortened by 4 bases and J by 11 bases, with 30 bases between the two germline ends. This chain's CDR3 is CASSAAKLLRGPGVVQYF. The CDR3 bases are TGTGCCAGCAGTGCGGCCAAGCTCCTCAGGGGCCCAGGGGTCGTTCAGTACTTC.

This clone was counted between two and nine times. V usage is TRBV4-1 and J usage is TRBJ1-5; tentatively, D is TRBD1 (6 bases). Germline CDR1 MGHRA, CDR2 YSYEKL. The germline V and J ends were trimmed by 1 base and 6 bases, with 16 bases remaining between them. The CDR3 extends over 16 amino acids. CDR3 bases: TGCGCCAGCAGCCAAGGCGGGTCAGGGGCAGGTCAGCCCCAGCATTTT. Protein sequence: CASSQGGSGAGQPQHF.

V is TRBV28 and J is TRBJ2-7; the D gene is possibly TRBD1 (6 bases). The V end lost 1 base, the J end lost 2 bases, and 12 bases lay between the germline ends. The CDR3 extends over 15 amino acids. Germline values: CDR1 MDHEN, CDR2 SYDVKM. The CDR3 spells CASSLSGAGAYEQYF. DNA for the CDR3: TGTGCCAGCAGTTTATCAGGGGCAGGCGCCTACGAGCAGTACTTC.

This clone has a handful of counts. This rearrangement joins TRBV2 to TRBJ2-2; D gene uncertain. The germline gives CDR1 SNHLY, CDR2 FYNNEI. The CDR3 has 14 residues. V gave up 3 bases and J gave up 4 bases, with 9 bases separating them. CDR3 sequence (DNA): TGTGCCAGCAGTGAGCGGCAGATCACCGGGGAGCTGTTTTTT. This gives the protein CASSERQITGELFF.

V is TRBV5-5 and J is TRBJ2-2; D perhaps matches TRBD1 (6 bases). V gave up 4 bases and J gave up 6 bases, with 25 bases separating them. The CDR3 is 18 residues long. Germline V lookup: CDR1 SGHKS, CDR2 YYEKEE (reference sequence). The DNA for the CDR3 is TGTGCCAGCAGCATACGACAGGCTCCCATACCCGCTCCCGGGGAGCTGTTTTTT. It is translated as CASSIRQAPIPAPGELFF.

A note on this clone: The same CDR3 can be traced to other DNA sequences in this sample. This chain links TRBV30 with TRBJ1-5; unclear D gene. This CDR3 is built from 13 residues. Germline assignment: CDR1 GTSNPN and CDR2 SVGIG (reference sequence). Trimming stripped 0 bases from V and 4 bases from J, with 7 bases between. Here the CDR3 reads CAWSVGVNQPQHF. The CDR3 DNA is TGTGCCTGGAGTGTCGGGGTGAATCAGCCCCAGCATTTT. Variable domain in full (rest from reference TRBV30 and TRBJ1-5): SQTIHQWPATLVQPVGSPLSLECTVEGTSNPNLYWYRQAAGRGLQLLFYSVGIGQISSEVPQNLSASRPQDRQFILSSKKLLLSDSGFYLCAWSVGVNQPQHFGDGTRLSIL.

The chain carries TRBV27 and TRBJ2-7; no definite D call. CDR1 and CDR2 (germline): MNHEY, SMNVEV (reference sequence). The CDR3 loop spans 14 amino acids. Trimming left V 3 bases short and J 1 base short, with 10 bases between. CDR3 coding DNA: TGTGCCAGCAGTTTTGGGTACAGTTCCTACGAGCAGTACTTC. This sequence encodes CASSFGYSSYEQYF.

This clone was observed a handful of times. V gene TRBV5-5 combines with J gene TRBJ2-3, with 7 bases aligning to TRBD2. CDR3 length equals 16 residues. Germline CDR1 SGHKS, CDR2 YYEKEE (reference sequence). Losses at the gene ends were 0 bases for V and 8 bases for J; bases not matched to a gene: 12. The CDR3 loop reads CASSLVGLGVLSTQYF. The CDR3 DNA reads TGTGCCAGCAGCTTGGTAGGACTAGGAGTTTTGAGTACGCAGTATTTT.

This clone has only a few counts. CDR3 sequence reads: CASSPAAFENEQYF. CDR3 in DNA: TGTGCCAGCTCACCAGCCGCGTTTGAAAACGAGCAGTACTTC. The rearrangement joins TRBV18 to TRBJ2-7; D gene uncertain. Trimming pared 2 bases from V and 5 bases from J, leaving 13 bases between. The CDR3 extends over 14 amino acids. The germline gives CDR1 KGHSH, CDR2 LQKENI.

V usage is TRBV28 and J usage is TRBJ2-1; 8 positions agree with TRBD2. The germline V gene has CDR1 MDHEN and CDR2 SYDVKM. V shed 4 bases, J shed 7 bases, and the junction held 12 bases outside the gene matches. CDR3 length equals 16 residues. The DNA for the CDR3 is TGTGCCAGCAGTTATCCCCCGGGACGCGGGGGGAATGAGCAGTTCTTC. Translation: CASSYPPGRGGNEQFF.

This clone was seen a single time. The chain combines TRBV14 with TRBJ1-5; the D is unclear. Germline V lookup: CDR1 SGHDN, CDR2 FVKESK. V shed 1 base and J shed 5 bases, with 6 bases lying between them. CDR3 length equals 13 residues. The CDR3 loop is CASSQGVYQPQHF. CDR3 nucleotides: TGTGCCAGCAGCCAAGGTGTCTATCAGCCCCAGCATTTT. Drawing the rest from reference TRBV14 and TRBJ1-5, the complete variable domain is EAGVTQFPSHSVIEKGQTVTLRCDPISGHDNLYWYRRVMGKEIKFLLHFVKESKQDESGMPNNRFLAERTGGTYSTLKVQPAELEDSGVYFCASSQGVYQPQHFGDGTRLSIL.